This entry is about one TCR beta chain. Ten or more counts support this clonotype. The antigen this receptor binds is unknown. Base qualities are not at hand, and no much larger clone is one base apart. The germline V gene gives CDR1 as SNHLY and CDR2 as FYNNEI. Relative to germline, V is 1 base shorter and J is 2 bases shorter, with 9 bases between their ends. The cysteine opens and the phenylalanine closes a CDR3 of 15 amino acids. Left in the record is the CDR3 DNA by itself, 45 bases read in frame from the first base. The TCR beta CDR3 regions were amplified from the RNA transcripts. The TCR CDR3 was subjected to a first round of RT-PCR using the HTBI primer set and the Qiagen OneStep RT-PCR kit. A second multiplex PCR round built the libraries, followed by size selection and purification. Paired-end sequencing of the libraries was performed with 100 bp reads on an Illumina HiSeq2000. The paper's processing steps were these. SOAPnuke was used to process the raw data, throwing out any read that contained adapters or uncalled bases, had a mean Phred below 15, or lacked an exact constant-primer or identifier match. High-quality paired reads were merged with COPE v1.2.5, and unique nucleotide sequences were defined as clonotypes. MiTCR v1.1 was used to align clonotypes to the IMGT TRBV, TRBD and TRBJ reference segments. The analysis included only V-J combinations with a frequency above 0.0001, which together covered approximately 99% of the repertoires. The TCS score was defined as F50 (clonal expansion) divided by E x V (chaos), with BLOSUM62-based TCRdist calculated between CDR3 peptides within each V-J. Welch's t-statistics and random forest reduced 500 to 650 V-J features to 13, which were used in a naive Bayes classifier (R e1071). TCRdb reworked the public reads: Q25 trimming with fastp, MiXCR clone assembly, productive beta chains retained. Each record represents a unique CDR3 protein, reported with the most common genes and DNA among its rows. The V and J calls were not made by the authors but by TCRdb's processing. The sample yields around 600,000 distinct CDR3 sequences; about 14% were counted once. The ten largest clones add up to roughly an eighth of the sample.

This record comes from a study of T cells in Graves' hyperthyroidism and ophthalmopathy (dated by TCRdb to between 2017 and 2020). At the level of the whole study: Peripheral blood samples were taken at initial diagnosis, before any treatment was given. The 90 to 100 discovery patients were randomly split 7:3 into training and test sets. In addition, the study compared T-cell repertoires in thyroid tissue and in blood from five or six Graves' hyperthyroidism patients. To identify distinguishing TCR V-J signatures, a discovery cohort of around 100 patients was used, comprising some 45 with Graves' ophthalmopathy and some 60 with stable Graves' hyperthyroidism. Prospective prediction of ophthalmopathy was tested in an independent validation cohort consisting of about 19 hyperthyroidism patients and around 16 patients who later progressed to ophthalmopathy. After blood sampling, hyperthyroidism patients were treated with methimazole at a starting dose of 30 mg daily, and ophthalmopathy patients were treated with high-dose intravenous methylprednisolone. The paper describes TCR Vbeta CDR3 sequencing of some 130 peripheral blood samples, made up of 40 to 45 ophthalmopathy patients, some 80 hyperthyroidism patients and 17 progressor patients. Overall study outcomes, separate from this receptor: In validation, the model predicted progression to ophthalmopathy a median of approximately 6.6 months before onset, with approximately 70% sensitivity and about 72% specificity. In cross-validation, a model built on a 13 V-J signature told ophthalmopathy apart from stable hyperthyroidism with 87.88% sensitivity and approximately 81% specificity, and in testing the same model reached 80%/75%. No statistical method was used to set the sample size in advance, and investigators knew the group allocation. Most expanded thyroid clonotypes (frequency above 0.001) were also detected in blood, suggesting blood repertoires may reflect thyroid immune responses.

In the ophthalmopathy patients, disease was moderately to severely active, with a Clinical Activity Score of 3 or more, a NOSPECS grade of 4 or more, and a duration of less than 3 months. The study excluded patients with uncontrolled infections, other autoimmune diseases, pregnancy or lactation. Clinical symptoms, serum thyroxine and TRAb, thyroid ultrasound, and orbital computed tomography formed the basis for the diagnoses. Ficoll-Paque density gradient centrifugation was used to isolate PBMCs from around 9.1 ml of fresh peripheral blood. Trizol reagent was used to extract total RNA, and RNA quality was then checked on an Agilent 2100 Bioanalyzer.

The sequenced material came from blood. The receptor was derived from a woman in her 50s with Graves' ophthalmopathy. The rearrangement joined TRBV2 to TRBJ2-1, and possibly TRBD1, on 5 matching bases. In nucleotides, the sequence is TGTGCCAGCAGTGAAGGGCAGGGCCCCTACAATGAGCAGTTCTTC. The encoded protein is CASSEGQGPYNEQFF. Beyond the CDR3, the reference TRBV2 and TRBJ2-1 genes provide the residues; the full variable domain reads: EPEVTQTPSHQVTQMGQEVILRCVPISNHLYFYWYRQILGQKVEFLVSFYNNEISEKSEIFDDQFSVERPDGSNFTLKIRSTKLEDSAMYFCASSEGQGPYNEQFFGPGTRLTVL.